These T cell receptor beta chains were read from a single sample in a study of blood T cell repertoires in COVID-19. Here immunoSEQ multiplex PCR was the method, and the copy in TCRdb shows in-frame clones only, minus some. The sample lists around 100,000 clones; approximately 86% were seen once. Source material: peripheral blood. The receptors here all came from a man aged 40-49 years with acute or convalescent COVID-19. Both conserved end residues are part of each CDR3. The D gene is left open where the match is weak. Clone size is given for some rows only: seen once, a few or many times, or a class if the clone is expanded.

v_call: TRBV5-6; clone_size: -; d_call: -; j_call: TRBJ2-2; cdr3_aa: CASSPYGGEMDGELFF; cdr3_nt: TGTGCCAGCAGCCCCTATGGGGGCGAAATGGACGGGGAGCTGTTTTTT
v_call: TRBV15; clone_size: -; d_call: -; j_call: TRBJ1-6; cdr3_aa: CATSRVRASSYNSPLHF; cdr3_nt: TGTGCCACCAGCAGAGTGCGCGCGAGCTCCTATAATTCACCCCTCCACTTT
v_call: TRBV20-1; clone_size: few; d_call: -; j_call: TRBJ2-4; cdr3_aa: CSASWRLAKNIQYF; cdr3_nt: TGCAGTGCTAGTTGGAGATTAGCCAAAAACATTCAGTACTTC
v_call: TRBV19; clone_size: -; d_call: -; j_call: TRBJ1-2; cdr3_aa: CATYELNYGYTF; cdr3_nt: TGTGCCACCTATGAATTGAACTATGGCTACACCTTC
v_call: TRBV19; clone_size: -; d_call: -; j_call: TRBJ1-4; cdr3_aa: CASTGLDSLEEKLFF; cdr3_nt: TGTGCCAGTACGGGTCTGGACAGTTTGGAAGAAAAACTGTTTTTT
v_call: TRBV6-2/TRBV6-3; clone_size: -; d_call: -; j_call: TRBJ2-5; cdr3_aa: CASSPTGFQETQYF; cdr3_nt: TGTGCCAGCAGCCCGACAGGTTTCCAAGAGACCCAGTACTTC
v_call: TRBV7-9; clone_size: -; d_call: TRBD2; j_call: TRBJ2-3; cdr3_aa: CASSRGGLDTQYF; cdr3_nt: TGTGCCAGCAGCCGGGGGGGCCTGGATACGCAGTATTTT
v_call: TRBV19; clone_size: -; d_call: TRBD1; j_call: TRBJ2-7; cdr3_aa: CASSHGTVSYEQYF; cdr3_nt: TGTGCCAGTAGTCACGGGACAGTGTCCTACGAGCAGTACTTC
v_call: TRBV4-1; clone_size: -; d_call: TRBD2; j_call: TRBJ2-2; cdr3_aa: CASSQDRLAGIPRTGELFF; cdr3_nt: TGCGCCAGCAGCCAAGACCGTCTAGCGGGTATACCTCGGACCGGGGAGCTGTTTTTT
v_call: TRBV12-3/TRBV12-4; clone_size: -; d_call: -; j_call: TRBJ2-7; cdr3_aa: CASRDTFYEQYF; cdr3_nt: TGTGCCAGCCGGGACACTTTTTACGAGCAGTACTTC
v_call: TRBV30; clone_size: -; d_call: -; j_call: TRBJ1-2; cdr3_aa: CAWSVNMIQGGYTF; cdr3_nt: TGTGCCTGGAGTGTAAACATGATCCAGGGGGGCTACACCTTC
v_call: TRBV5-6; clone_size: few; d_call: TRBD1; j_call: TRBJ1-1; cdr3_aa: CASSWTGSENEAFF; cdr3_nt: TGTGCCAGCAGCTGGACAGGGAGCGAAAATGAAGCTTTCTTT
v_call: TRBV11-2; clone_size: -; d_call: -; j_call: TRBJ2-5; cdr3_aa: CASSLVAGRETQYF; cdr3_nt: TGTGCCAGCAGCTTAGTGGCAGGGCGAGAGACCCAGTACTTC
v_call: TRBV4-2; clone_size: -; d_call: TRBD1; j_call: TRBJ2-5; cdr3_aa: CASSQTGPGTQYF; cdr3_nt: TGTGCCAGCAGCCAGACAGGGCCCGGAACCCAGTACTTC
v_call: TRBV5-3; clone_size: -; d_call: -; j_call: TRBJ2-3; cdr3_aa: CARSLPEEPTDTQYF; cdr3_nt: TGTGCCAGAAGCCTCCCCGAGGAGCCCACAGATACGCAGTATTTT
v_call: TRBV5-1; clone_size: -; d_call: TRBD2; j_call: TRBJ2-1; cdr3_aa: CASSPTSGKTNEQFF; cdr3_nt: TGCGCCAGCAGCCCTACTAGCGGGAAAACGAATGAGCAGTTCTTC
v_call: TRBV11-3; clone_size: -; d_call: -; j_call: TRBJ1-6; cdr3_aa: CASSLVTAAPLHF; cdr3_nt: TGTGCCAGCAGCTTAGTGACGGCGGCCCCCCTCCACTTT
v_call: TRBV11-2; clone_size: -; d_call: TRBD2; j_call: TRBJ2-1; cdr3_aa: CASSLDPKDIAGDRNEQFF; cdr3_nt: TGTGCCAGCAGCTTAGATCCCAAAGATATAGCGGGAGATAGGAATGAGCAGTTCTTC
v_call: TRBV30; clone_size: once; d_call: -; j_call: TRBJ1-6; cdr3_aa: CAWSVIFSYNSPLHF; cdr3_nt: TGTGCCTGGAGTGTAATATTCTCCTATAATTCACCCCTCCACTTT
v_call: TRBV10-3; clone_size: once; d_call: -; j_call: TRBJ1-1; cdr3_aa: CAISDVMNTEAFF; cdr3_nt: TGTGCCATCAGTGATGTCATGAACACTGAAGCTTTCTTT
v_call: TRBV19; clone_size: -; d_call: -; j_call: TRBJ1-3; cdr3_aa: CASTNTGGAGNTIYF; cdr3_nt: TGTGCCAGTACCAACACGGGGGGTGCTGGAAACACCATATATTTT
v_call: TRBV19; clone_size: few; d_call: TRBD1; j_call: TRBJ2-3; cdr3_aa: CASSIGQGADTQYF; cdr3_nt: TGTGCCAGTAGTATCGGACAGGGCGCAGATACGCAGTATTTT
v_call: TRBV6-6; clone_size: -; d_call: TRBD2; j_call: TRBJ2-1; cdr3_aa: CASSRDFSGSSYNEQFF; cdr3_nt: TGTGCCAGCAGCCGAGACTTTAGCGGGAGCTCCTACAATGAGCAGTTCTTC
v_call: TRBV5-4; clone_size: -; d_call: TRBD1; j_call: TRBJ2-1; cdr3_aa: CASSTGTEYNEQFF; cdr3_nt: TGTGCCAGCAGCACCGGGACAGAATACAATGAGCAGTTCTTC
v_call: TRBV3-1/TRBV3-2; clone_size: -; d_call: -; j_call: TRBJ1-4; cdr3_aa: CASRVGEKLFF; cdr3_nt: TGTGCCAGCAGAGTCGGGGAAAAACTGTTTTTT
v_call: TRBV24-1; clone_size: -; d_call: -; j_call: TRBJ2-2; cdr3_aa: CAIARSGNTGELFF; cdr3_nt: TGTGCCATAGCACGGAGCGGGAACACCGGGGAGCTGTTTTTT
v_call: TRBV20-1; clone_size: -; d_call: TRBD1; j_call: TRBJ2-1; cdr3_aa: CRGQGGNEQFF; cdr3_nt: TGCAGGGGACAGGGGGGAAATGAGCAGTTCTTC
v_call: TRBV5-1; clone_size: -; d_call: -; j_call: TRBJ2-2; cdr3_aa: CASSRGAGQTNTGELFF; cdr3_nt: TGCGCCAGCAGTCGGGGCGCGGGACAGACGAACACCGGGGAGCTGTTTTTT
v_call: TRBV7-2; clone_size: -; d_call: -; j_call: TRBJ1-3; cdr3_aa: CASSWGHTLSGNTIYF; cdr3_nt: TGTGCCAGCAGCTGGGGACATACCCTCTCTGGAAACACCATATATTTT
v_call: TRBV5-1; clone_size: -; d_call: TRBD2; j_call: TRBJ2-7; cdr3_aa: CASSPGTSGRAPEQYF; cdr3_nt: TGCGCCAGCAGCCCGGGAACTAGCGGGAGGGCCCCCGAGCAGTACTTC
v_call: TRBV5-6; clone_size: -; d_call: -; j_call: TRBJ1-3; cdr3_aa: CASSLLRRSGNTIYF; cdr3_nt: TGTGCCAGCAGTCTGTTGAGGCGCTCTGGAAACACCATATATTTT
v_call: TRBV7-2; clone_size: -; d_call: -; j_call: TRBJ1-2; cdr3_aa: CASSPPWSGSLVYGYTF; cdr3_nt: TGTGCCAGCAGCCCACCATGGAGTGGGAGCCTAGTCTATGGCTACACCTTC
v_call: TRBV7-2; clone_size: -; d_call: TRBD2; j_call: TRBJ2-1; cdr3_aa: CASSLAGTSGAPLYNEQFF; cdr3_nt: TGTGCCAGCAGCTTGGCAGGGACTAGCGGGGCCCCCCTCTACAATGAGCAGTTCTTC
v_call: TRBV4-1; clone_size: -; d_call: TRBD1; j_call: TRBJ2-7; cdr3_aa: CASSRWTGEDEQYF; cdr3_nt: TGCGCCAGCAGCCGATGGACAGGGGAGGACGAGCAGTACTTC
v_call: TRBV7-9; clone_size: -; d_call: -; j_call: TRBJ1-1; cdr3_aa: CASSSTDGRDTEAFF; cdr3_nt: TGTGCCAGCAGCTCCACCGACGGGAGGGACACTGAAGCTTTCTTT
v_call: TRBV7-9; clone_size: -; d_call: -; j_call: TRBJ1-1; cdr3_aa: CASSFQGTDPNTEAFF; cdr3_nt: TGTGCCAGCAGCTTTCAGGGGACCGACCCGAACACTGAAGCTTTCTTT
v_call: TRBV10-2; clone_size: -; d_call: TRBD2; j_call: TRBJ2-5; cdr3_aa: CASSELAGGQETQYF; cdr3_nt: TGCGCCAGCAGTGAGCTAGCGGGAGGCCAAGAGACCCAGTACTTC
v_call: TRBV5-5; clone_size: -; d_call: TRBD2; j_call: TRBJ2-1; cdr3_aa: CASSSLERGTYNEQFF; cdr3_nt: TGTGCCAGCAGCTCCCTAGAGCGGGGCACCTACAATGAGCAGTTCTTC
v_call: TRBV21-1; clone_size: -; d_call: -; j_call: TRBJ2-3; cdr3_aa: CASSNGTAPRTDTQYF; cdr3_nt: TGTGCCAGCAGCAATGGGACAGCACCTCGCACAGATACGCAGTATTTT
v_call: TRBV5-6; clone_size: -; d_call: -; j_call: TRBJ2-7; cdr3_aa: CASSLAGASYEQYF; cdr3_nt: TGTGCCAGCAGCTTGGCTGGGGCCTCCTACGAGCAGTACTTC
v_call: TRBV6-2/TRBV6-3; clone_size: once; d_call: TRBD1; j_call: TRBJ1-5; cdr3_aa: CASSFNIDRVSSNQPQHF; cdr3_nt: TGTGCCAGCAGTTTCAATATCGACAGGGTATCGAGCAATCAGCCCCAGCATTTT
v_call: TRBV4-3; clone_size: -; d_call: TRBD1; j_call: TRBJ1-3; cdr3_aa: CASSQDVARGNRNTIYF; cdr3_nt: TGCGCCAGCAGCCAAGACGTTGCCAGGGGGAATAGAAACACCATATATTTT
v_call: TRBV29-1; clone_size: -; d_call: -; j_call: TRBJ1-1; cdr3_aa: CSVVPQGKNTEAFF; cdr3_nt: TGCAGCGTTGTTCCCCAGGGGAAGAACACTGAAGCTTTCTTT
v_call: TRBV19; clone_size: -; d_call: TRBD1; j_call: TRBJ1-5; cdr3_aa: CASSATGTGLSQPQHF; cdr3_nt: TGTGCCAGTAGTGCAACCGGGACAGGGTTATCTCAGCCCCAGCATTTT
v_call: TRBV25-1; clone_size: -; d_call: -; j_call: TRBJ1-5; cdr3_aa: CASSEIGNQPQHF; cdr3_nt: TGTGCCAGCAGTGAAATCGGGAATCAGCCCCAGCATTTT
v_call: TRBV6-5; clone_size: -; d_call: TRBD1; j_call: TRBJ2-5; cdr3_aa: CASSYGQGQETQYF; cdr3_nt: TGTGCCAGCAGTTACGGACAGGGACAAGAGACCCAGTACTTC
v_call: TRBV10-3; clone_size: -; d_call: TRBD1; j_call: TRBJ2-5; cdr3_aa: CAISESAGTGGETQYF; cdr3_nt: TGTGCCATCAGTGAGTCGGCCGGGACAGGGGGCGAGACCCAGTACTTC
v_call: TRBV19; clone_size: -; d_call: TRBD1; j_call: TRBJ1-1; cdr3_aa: CASSTGTVNTEAFF; cdr3_nt: TGTGCCAGTAGTACCGGGACAGTGAACACTGAAGCTTTCTTT
v_call: TRBV4-1; clone_size: few; d_call: -; j_call: TRBJ1-3; cdr3_aa: CASSQDTPLHTIYF; cdr3_nt: TGCGCCAGCAGCCAAGATACCCCCCTACACACCATATATTTT
v_call: TRBV7-9; clone_size: -; d_call: -; j_call: TRBJ2-1; cdr3_aa: CASSLARSGPNEQFF; cdr3_nt: TGTGCCAGCAGCTTAGCGCGGTCAGGGCCCAATGAGCAGTTCTTC
v_call: TRBV6-2/TRBV6-3; clone_size: -; d_call: -; j_call: TRBJ1-5; cdr3_aa: CASSKDSNNQPQHF; cdr3_nt: TGTGCCAGCAGTAAGGACAGCAACAATCAGCCCCAGCATTTT
v_call: TRBV11-2; clone_size: -; d_call: -; j_call: TRBJ2-1; cdr3_aa: CASRVNMAEQFF; cdr3_nt: TGTGCCAGCAGGGTAAACATGGCTGAGCAGTTCTTC
v_call: TRBV7-9; clone_size: -; d_call: TRBD1; j_call: TRBJ2-6; cdr3_aa: CASSPEGQVPSGANVLTF; cdr3_nt: TGTGCCAGCAGCCCGGAGGGACAGGTGCCCTCTGGGGCCAACGTCCTGACTTTC
v_call: TRBV24-1; clone_size: -; d_call: TRBD1; j_call: TRBJ2-1; cdr3_aa: CAPAETGDEQFF; cdr3_nt: TGTGCCCCGGCGGAAACAGGGGATGAGCAGTTCTTC
v_call: TRBV18; clone_size: -; d_call: -; j_call: TRBJ1-6; cdr3_aa: CASSPVTGSGSPLHF; cdr3_nt: TGTGCCAGCTCACCTGTGACAGGTTCAGGTTCACCCCTCCACTTT
v_call: TRBV2; clone_size: -; d_call: TRBD2; j_call: TRBJ2-1; cdr3_aa: CASSEELAGLADYNEQFF; cdr3_nt: TGTGCCAGCAGTGAAGAGCTAGCGGGATTAGCCGATTACAATGAGCAGTTCTTC
v_call: TRBV30; clone_size: few; d_call: TRBD2; j_call: TRBJ2-5; cdr3_aa: CAWTRTSGQETQYF; cdr3_nt: TGTGCCTGGACAAGGACTAGCGGACAAGAGACCCAGTACTTC
v_call: TRBV27; clone_size: -; d_call: -; j_call: TRBJ1-5; cdr3_aa: CASSLVSYSNQPQHF; cdr3_nt: TGTGCCAGCAGTTTAGTGTCTTATAGCAATCAGCCCCAGCATTTT
v_call: TRBV5-6; clone_size: -; d_call: TRBD1; j_call: TRBJ1-2; cdr3_aa: CASSLRQGPNYGYTF; cdr3_nt: TGTGCCAGCAGCTTGCGACAGGGACCTAACTATGGCTACACCTTC